A single sample gave rise to the 28 T cell receptor beta chains below, sequenced in a study of CD8+ T cells in alopecia areata. Treatment: oral pan-JAK inhibitor, 5-10 mg twice daily. The sequencing template was cDNA reverse transcribed from extracted RNA. Libraries were prepared by immunoSEQ multiplex PCR; TCRdb keeps only in-frame clonotypes and omits some of them. The table shows around 200,000 clones, with about 64% occurring only once. The specimen was CD4+ T cells sorted from blood, collected at week 4, from a patient treated with tofacitinib. These receptors were taken from a human donor with alopecia areata.

The chain joins TRBV9 to TRBJ2-5; 8 positions agree with TRBD1. The CDR3 extends over 15 amino acids. Germline V CDR1 and CDR2: SGDLS, YYNGEE. Trimming took 0 bases from V and 5 from J; bases not matched to a gene: 6. The CDR3 is CASSVAGGLAETQYF. The CDR3 nucleotides are TGTGCCAGCAGCGTAGCAGGGGGCCTGGCGGAGACCCAGTACTTC.

This chain connects TRBV29-1 to TRBJ2-3; D remains unclear. This CDR3 has 13 amino acids. V lost 6 bases, J lost 6 bases, and 16 bases lay in between. Per germline, CDR1 SQVTM and CDR2 ANQGSEA. Here the CDR3 reads CSVSPAPWDTQYF. CDR3 nucleotides: TGCAGCGTCTCCCCGGCACCTTGGGATACGCAGTATTTT.

This clone has only a few counts. The J gene is TRBJ1-5, the V gene TRBV7-2, with D unresolved. The germline CDR1 and CDR2 sequences are SGHTA and FQGNSA. The CDR3 runs 16 residues. Trimming shortened V by 2 bases and J by 7 bases, and 18 bases separated the two germline ends. CDR3 in amino acids: CASSLSATRLQQPQHF. The CDR3 DNA follows: TGTGCCAGCAGCTTAAGCGCTACCAGGTTGCAACAGCCCCAGCATTTT.

This clone has a handful of counts. The chain links TRBV30 to TRBJ1-2; 10 nucleotides line up with TRBD1. With 3 bases clipped from V and 4 bases from J, the junction kept 8 bases outside the gene matches. The CDR3 has 15 amino acids. Germline assignment: CDR1 GTSNPN and CDR2 SVGIG (reference sequence). Here the CDR3 DNA reads TGTGCCTGGAGCCAACCGGGACAGGGGATCTATGGCTACACCTTC. The encoded protein is CAWSQPGQGIYGYTF.

This chain joins TRBV6-1 and TRBJ1-1, with D unclear. The germline V and J ends were trimmed by 1 base and 5 bases, with 8 bases remaining between them. Looked up from germline, CDR1 is MNHNS and CDR2 is SASEGT. The CDR3 totals 13 residues. Written as DNA, the CDR3 is TGTGCCAGCAGTGAAGGTCTGGGGACTGAAGCTTTCTTT. It encodes CASSEGLGTEAFF.

The chain joins TRBV30 to TRBJ2-3; 7 bases line up with TRBD2. Looked up from germline, CDR1 is GTSNPN and CDR2 is SVGIG (reference sequence). This CDR3 has 14 residues. Trimming cost V 4 bases and J 2 bases; bases outside gene matches: 6. The CDR3 DNA is TGTGCCTGGAACCTGGGGACTACCACAGATACGCAGTATTTT. Its protein product is CAWNLGTTTDTQYF. Full variable domain (outside the CDR3, taken from reference TRBV30 and TRBJ2-3): SQTIHQWPATLVQPVGSPLSLECTVEGTSNPNLYWYRQAAGRGLQLLFYSVGIGQISSEVPQNLSASRPQDRQFILSSKKLLLSDSGFYLCAWNLGTTTDTQYFGPGTRLTVL.

The chain links TRBV10-3 to TRBJ2-7; D not resolved. V shed 4 bases and J shed 1 base, with 11 bases lying between them. The CDR3 consists of 14 residues. Germline loops: CDR1 ENHRY, CDR2 SYGVKD. CDR3: CAISGGPTSYEQYF. CDR3 coding DNA: TGTGCCATCAGTGGGGGTCCCACATCCTACGAGCAGTACTTC.

The chain employs TRBV30 and TRBJ1-4; a weak D match, TRBD1 (6 bases). The ends were cut back, 4 bases at V and 3 bases at J, with 9 bases in the middle. CDR1 and CDR2 (germline): GTSNPN, SVGIG (reference sequence). The CDR3 loop spans 13 amino acids. CDR3 nucleotides: TGTGCCTGGACAGGGGTGGCTAATGAAAAACTGTTTTTT. As protein: CAWTGVANEKLFF.

This chain joins TRBV29-1 and TRBJ2-6; D remains unclear. This CDR3 is built from 15 residues. Trimming removed 2 bases from V and 0 bases from J, with 8 bases in between. From germline, CDR1 is SQVTM and CDR2 ANQGSEA. The CDR3 DNA is TGCAGCGTTGAATTTGGCAGCTCTGGGGCCAACGTCCTGACTTTC. Encoded protein: CSVEFGSSGANVLTF.

This chain joins TRBV11-2 and TRBJ2-1; 7 bases fit TRBD1. The CDR3 covers 14 residues. Germline lookup yields CDR1 SGHAT and CDR2 FQNNGV. The V and J ends lost 5 bases and 7 bases, in that order; junction bases with no gene match: 8. The CDR3 is CASSPRTGENEQFF. The CDR3 nucleotides are TGTGCCAGCAGCCCTAGGACAGGCGAGAATGAGCAGTTCTTC. The full variable domain, in which reference TRBV11-2 and TRBJ2-1 provide the parts outside the CDR3, is EAGVAQSPRYKIIEKRQSVAFWCNPISGHATLYWYQQILGQGPKLLIQFQNNGVVDDSQLPKDRFSAERLKGVDSTLKIQPAKLEDSAVYLCASSPRTGENEQFFGPGTRLTVL.

Only a few counts were recorded for this clone. V usage is TRBV10-3 and J usage is TRBJ2-7; 8 nucleotides align to TRBD1. The germline gives CDR1 ENHRY, CDR2 SYGVKD. Germline trimming cut 3 bases from V and 2 bases from J; bases unmatched to any gene: 3. The CDR3 loop spans 14 amino acids. CDR3 sequence: CAISERQGTYEQYF. The CDR3, as DNA: TGTGCCATCAGTGAAAGACAGGGGACCTACGAGCAGTACTTC.

This sequence joins TRBV6-6 and TRBJ2-1; TRBD1 aligns across 7 bases. Germline values: CDR1 MNHNY, CDR2 SVGAGI (reference sequence). The CDR3 is 14 amino acids. The trim removed 2 bases at V and 4 bases at J, leaving 2 bases unmatched. CDR3 nucleotide sequence: TGTGCCAGCAGTTACGGGACAGCTTACAATGAGCAGTTCTTC. It yields the protein CASSYGTAYNEQFF.

The CDR3, as DNA: TGTGCCAGCAGCTTATCCTGGACTAGCATTTTCCAGTTCTTC. Protein: CASSLSWTSIFQFF. The chain links TRBV7-2 to TRBJ2-1; 8 positions match TRBD2. Germline V gives CDR1 SGHTA, CDR2 FQGNSA. This CDR3 spans 14 amino acids. The junction had 10 bases not matched to a gene; V was cut back by 2 bases and J by 13 bases. The whole variable domain, filled in from reference TRBV7-2 and TRBJ2-1, reads GAGVSQSPSNKVTEKGKDVELRCDPISGHTALYWYRQSLGQGLEFLIYFQGNSAPDKSGLPSDRFSAERTGGSVSTLTIQRTQQEDSAVYLCASSLSWTSIFQFFGPGTRLTVL.

This clone was counted a few times. The J gene is TRBJ2-3, the V gene TRBV5-1; possible D gene TRBD2, 6 bases. The CDR3 is 16 amino acids. Germline V lookup: CDR1 SGHRS, CDR2 YFSETQ. Trimming removed 1 base from V and 0 bases from J, with 12 bases in between. Here the CDR3 DNA reads TGCGCCAGCAGCTTGCTGAGCGGGTTGAGCACAGATACGCAGTATTTT. It encodes CASSLLSGLSTDTQYF.

This clone was detected a few times. The rearrangement joins TRBV29-1 to TRBJ1-5; D gene ambiguous. V was trimmed by 7 bases and J by 7 bases, leaving 14 bases between them. Germline CDR1 and CDR2: SQVTM and ANQGSEA. CDR3 length: 12 residues. CDR3 sequence reads: CSAGEREQPQHF. The DNA of the CDR3 is TGCAGCGCTGGAGAGCGAGAACAGCCCCAGCATTTT. The whole variable domain, filled in from reference TRBV29-1 and TRBJ1-5, reads SAVISQKPSRDICQRGTSLTIQCQVDSQVTMMFWYRQQPGQSLTLIATANQGSEATYESGFVIDKFPISRPNLTFSTLTVSNMSPEDSSIYLCSAGEREQPQHFGDGTRLSIL.

The chain employs TRBV2 and TRBJ2-5, with D possibly matching TRBD2 (6 bases). V was trimmed by 5 bases and J by 1 base, leaving 11 bases between them. Looked up from germline, CDR1 is SNHLY and CDR2 is FYNNEI. CDR3 size: 14 residues. The CDR3 bases are TGTGCCAGCAGTCCCCGGGACTTCCAAGAGACCCAGTACTTC. Translated: CASSPRDFQETQYF.

This clone occurred a few times. The V gene is TRBV20-1, the J gene TRBJ2-3; no clear D gene. Germline V gives CDR1 DFQATT, CDR2 SNEGSKA (reference sequence). The CDR3 contains 11 residues. The CDR3 DNA reads as TGCAGCGGAACTGTGGGAGATACGCAGTATTTT. Its translation is CSGTVGDTQYF.

The chain recombines TRBV30 with TRBJ1-2; D not certain. The CDR3 extends over 15 amino acids. CDR1 and CDR2 from the germline V gene are GTSNPN and SVGIG (reference sequence). The V and J ends lost 4 bases and 0 bases respectively, with 15 bases between them. Here the CDR3 DNA reads TGTGCCTGGATCACGGTAGGAGCTCCTAACTATGGCTACACCTTC. It codes for CAWITVGAPNYGYTF.

This chain connects TRBV5-1 to TRBJ2-3; possible D gene TRBD1, 6 bases. The ends were cut back, 6 bases at V and 1 base at J, with 18 bases in the middle. The CDR3 has 16 residues. CDR1 is SGHRS, CDR2 YFSETQ, per germline. CDR3 sequence reads: CASTRRWDTGTDTQYF. CDR3 DNA sequence: TGCGCCAGCACCCGTCGTTGGGACACTGGCACAGATACGCAGTATTTT.

The rearrangement uses TRBV11-2 and TRBJ2-4; D gene uncertain. The CDR3 length is 14 residues. Germline CDR1 SGHAT, CDR2 FQNNGV. Trimming took 2 bases from V and 4 from J, leaving 9 bases between them. In DNA, the CDR3 is TGTGCCAGCAGCTTAAATTTTCAAAAAAACATTCAGTACTTC. Protein product: CASSLNFQKNIQYF.

This clone showed up just a few times. The chain joins TRBV5-1 to TRBJ1-2, with 9 bases lining up with TRBD1. The V gene end was trimmed by 4 bases and the J gene end by 8 bases; junction bases not matched to a gene: 6. CDR3 size: 13 residues. From germline, CDR1 is SGHRS and CDR2 YFSETQ. CDR3 coding DNA: TGCGCCAGCAGCCTAGGGACAGGGATAGGCTACACCTTC. Protein: CASSLGTGIGYTF.

The gene calls are TRBV29-1 and TRBJ2-5; 10 nucleotides align to TRBD2. This CDR3 region has 14 residues. Losses at the gene ends were 7 bases for V and 2 bases for J; bases not matched to a gene: 7. Germline assignment: CDR1 SQVTM and CDR2 ANQGSEA. CDR3 coding DNA: TGCAGCGCCCTTCCGGGACTAGCGCAAGAGACCCAGTACTTC. Translating it yields CSALPGLAQETQYF.

This clone was detected only a few times. V and J are TRBV23-1 and TRBJ2-7, with 10 bases fitting TRBD1. TRBV23-1 is identified as an open reading frame with a role that is uncertain. The CDR3 runs 16 residues. V gave up 3 bases and J gave up 4 bases; unmatched junction bases: 9. CDR3 sequence reads: CASSHQRQGARYEQYF. For the CDR3, the DNA is TGCGCCAGCAGTCATCAAAGACAGGGGGCACGTTACGAGCAGTACTTC.

This clone was seen only once. V usage is TRBV12-5 and J usage is TRBJ1-2; 7 bases fit TRBD1. CDR3 length equals 16 residues. J lost 4 bases, V lost 3 bases, and 11 bases had no gene match. Germline V CDR1 and CDR2: LGHNT, FRNRAP. The CDR3, as DNA: TGTGCTAGTGGTTTAGGACGACAGGGCCACATCTATGGCTACACCTTC. It codes for CASGLGRQGHIYGYTF.

The chain has TRBV29-1 and TRBJ1-1; perhaps TRBD1 as D (6 bases). Germline V gene sequence: CDR1 SQVTM, CDR2 ANQGSEA. This CDR3 is 13 amino acids long. Trimming took off 6 bases at V and 4 bases at J, with 15 bases between the two ends. As DNA, the CDR3 is TGCAGCGTCGCCAGGGGTCCGGGCACTGAAGCTTTCTTT. It codes for CSVARGPGTEAFF.

This chain joins TRBV25-1 and TRBJ1-2, with TRBD1 matching over 7 bases. With 8 bases clipped from V and 8 bases from J, the junction kept 5 bases outside the gene matches. The CDR3 extends over 11 amino acids. From germline, CDR1 is MGHDK and CDR2 SYGVNS. In nucleotides, the CDR3 is TGTGCCAGCGCTGGGACAGCGGGCTACACCTTC. The encoded protein is CASAGTAGYTF.

The chain combines TRBV2 with TRBJ2-3; 12 bases are shared with TRBD2. With 7 bases clipped from V and 9 bases from J, the junction kept 5 bases outside the gene matches. The CDR3 is 13 residues long. CDR1 and CDR2 from the germline V gene are SNHLY and FYNNEI. Here the CDR3 DNA reads TGTGCCAGCATTCCCGGGACTAGCGGGACGCAGTATTTT. It encodes CASIPGTSGTQYF. The full variable domain, its missing parts supplied by reference TRBV2 and TRBJ2-3, is EPEVTQTPSHQVTQMGQEVILRCVPISNHLYFYWYRQILGQKVEFLVSFYNNEISEKSEIFDDQFSVERPDGSNFTLKIRSTKLEDSAMYFCASIPGTSGTQYFGPGTRLTVL.

This chain uses TRBV7-8 with TRBJ1-4; D is ambiguous. The CDR3 is made up of 14 amino acids. Trimming shortened V by 7 bases and J by 8 bases, and 17 bases separated the two germline ends. Germline CDR1 is SGHVS and CDR2 is FQNEAQ. CDR3 region: CASTIEGVREKLFF. CDR3 DNA: TGTGCCAGCACGATTGAGGGTGTCAGGGAAAAACTGTTTTTT.